The 27 T cell receptor beta chains in this list originate from one sample, sequenced in a study of response to subunit inactivated influenza vaccine. From the RT-PCR reads, TCRdb called clonotypes with MiXCR, one entry per CDR3 protein. Here the sample spans over 750,000 distinct CDR3 sequences, 20% to 25% being singletons. The sequencing here drew on PBMCs from blood, taken about 5 days after vaccination. These receptors originate from a man aged 50 to 59 who received an inactivated influenza vaccine.

This clonotype was seen ten or more times. The V call is TRBV6-2 or TRBV6-3, the J call TRBJ1-5, with D possibly being TRBD1 (5 bases). Germline CDR1 MNHEY, CDR2 SVGEGT. V gave up 10 bases and J gave up 2 bases, with 12 bases separating them. The CDR3 covers 13 residues. The CDR3 bases are TGTGCCACCGTTGGGACCGGCAATCAGCCCCAGCATTTT. It translates to CATVGTGNQPQHF.

The J gene is TRBJ2-3, the V gene TRBV6-1, with D unresolved. Germline-derived CDR1 and CDR2 are MNHNS and SASEGT. Trimming took off 4 bases at V and 4 bases at J, with 12 bases between the two ends. The CDR3 length is 14 residues. CDR3 sequence: CASSADPQADTQYF. The CDR3 nucleotides are TGTGCCAGCAGTGCGGACCCTCAAGCAGATACGCAGTATTTT.

The table lists this clonotype with a few counts. V gene TRBV20-1 combines with J gene TRBJ2-5, with 8 bases aligning to TRBD2. V lost 0 bases and J lost 3; bases outside the gene matches: 6. In germline, CDR1 is DFQATT, CDR2 SNEGSKA (reference sequence). The CDR3 covers 15 residues. CDR3 coding DNA: TGCAGTGCTAGAGATTCAACTAGCGGAAAAGAGACCCAGTACTTC. This gives the protein CSARDSTSGKETQYF.

In its sample, this clonotype was seen a few times. The chain combines TRBV7-2 with TRBJ1-5; TRBD1 is a possible D gene (5 bases). The V gene lost 1 base and the J gene lost 1 base, with 14 bases spanning the gap. This CDR3 is built from 17 residues. Germline V gene sequence: CDR1 SGHTA, CDR2 FQGNSA. CDR3 sequence: CASSLGGVSTSNQPQHF. DNA for the CDR3: TGTGCCAGCAGCTTAGGGGGCGTTTCCACGAGCAATCAGCCCCAGCATTTT.

J is TRBJ2-3 and V is TRBV5-1; TRBD2 is a possible D gene (6 bases). CDR3 size: 15 residues. Trimming removed 4 bases from V and 6 bases from J, with 18 bases in between. CDR1 SGHRS and CDR2 YFSETQ come from the germline V gene. In nucleotides, the CDR3 is TGCGCCAGCAGCCCGGCCCGGCGGGGCCTGGATACGCAGTATTTT. It is translated as CASSPARRGLDTQYF.

This clonotype came up a few times. The rearrangement joins TRBV4-3 to TRBJ2-7; D remains ambiguous. Germline CDR1 is LGHNA and CDR2 is YSLEER. CDR3 size: 16 residues. The germline V and J ends were trimmed by 0 bases and 2 bases, with 14 bases remaining between them. CDR3 amino acids: CASSQDRHGPAYEQYF. The DNA for the CDR3 is TGCGCCAGCAGCCAAGATCGACACGGCCCAGCCTACGAGCAGTACTTC.

At least ten counts were recorded for this clonotype. The chain is built from TRBV28 and TRBJ1-2; unclear D gene. CDR1 is MDHEN and CDR2 is SYDVKM in the germline V gene. CDR3 size: 14 residues. V lost 2 bases to trimming and J lost 2 bases, with 9 bases between them. The CDR3 protein is CASSLGQINYGYTF. For the CDR3, the DNA is TGTGCCAGCAGTTTAGGGCAGATAAACTATGGCTACACCTTC.

This clonotype was seen a few times. V usage is TRBV29-1 and J usage is TRBJ2-4; D uncertain. Trimming left V 8 bases short and J 5 bases short, with 13 bases between. This CDR3 has 12 amino acids. The germline gives CDR1 SQVTM, CDR2 ANQGSEA. CDR3 in amino acids: CSQKTAQNIQYF. The CDR3 DNA follows: TGCAGCCAAAAGACGGCTCAAAACATTCAGTACTTC.

This sequence joins TRBV28 and TRBJ2-5; TRBD2 matches at 10 bases. Germline assignment: CDR1 MDHEN and CDR2 SYDVKM. The ends lost 6 bases at V and 1 base at J; junction bases unmatched: 5. CDR3 length: 15 residues. The CDR3 reads CASSSSGGPQETQYF. For the CDR3, the DNA is TGTGCCAGCAGCTCTAGCGGGGGCCCCCAAGAGACCCAGTACTTC.

This chain's CDR3 is CSARDLTSSQETQYF. The CDR3 bases are TGCAGTGCTAGAGATTTAACTAGCTCCCAAGAGACCCAGTACTTC. The chain employs TRBV20-1 and TRBJ2-5; a weak D match, TRBD2 (6 bases). Germline V gene sequence: CDR1 DFQATT, CDR2 SNEGSKA (reference sequence). This CDR3 spans 15 amino acids. Deletions cut 0 bases from V and 1 base from J, with 12 bases between.

This clonotype has more than one count but fewer than ten. For the CDR3, the DNA is TGTGCCAGCAGTTTCGTGACAACGCCCTATGGCTACACCTTC. As protein: CASSFVTTPYGYTF. This rearrangement joins TRBV5-5 to TRBJ1-2; no reliable D call. V lost 5 bases, J lost 4 bases, and 15 bases lay in between. Germline CDR1 SGHKS, CDR2 YYEKEE (reference sequence). The CDR3 is 14 amino acids.

With respect to this clonotype: This likely comes from a read error, as the CDR3 has no conserved phenylalanine or tryptophan at its end. The chain recombines TRBV5-5 with TRBJ2-7; D gene unclear. Trimming stripped 0 bases from V and 1 base from J, with 8 bases between. This CDR3 has 14 residues. Germline assignment: CDR1 SGHKS and CDR2 YYEKEE (reference sequence). CDR3 bases: TGTGCCAGCAGCTTGGGGTGGAGATCCTACGAGCAGTACCTC. The encoded protein is CASSLGWRSYEQYL.

J is TRBJ2-7 and V is TRBV11-2; 7 nucleotides match TRBD1. Germline CDR1 is SGHAT and CDR2 is FQNNGV. The length of the CDR3 is 15 residues. With V trimmed by 5 bases and J by 9 bases, 16 bases remained unmatched. The CDR3 nucleotides read TGTGCCAGCAGCCCGATTCGTGGGACAGCCGATCGGCAGTACTTC. It is translated as CASSPIRGTADRQYF.

This rearrangement joins TRBV11-3 to TRBJ2-2; 7 bases line up with TRBD1. From germline, CDR1 is SGHNT and CDR2 YENEEA. The junction had 10 bases not matched to a gene; V was cut back by 5 bases and J by 4 bases. The length of the CDR3 is 16 residues. As DNA, the CDR3 is TGTGCCAGCAGCGGACGACAGGGTCTTGGCACCGGGGAGCTGTTTTTT. Protein product: CASSGRQGLGTGELFF.

The chain has TRBV7-9 and TRBJ2-1; perhaps TRBD1 as D (5 bases). Germline loops: CDR1 SEHNR, CDR2 FQNEAQ (reference sequence). The CDR3 has 12 residues. The ends were cut back, 6 bases at V and 9 bases at J, with 12 bases in the middle. The CDR3 DNA reads TGTGCCAGCAGGGCGCCAGGGATTGAGCAGTTCTTC. As protein: CASRAPGIEQFF.

This rearrangement joins TRBV9 to TRBJ1-3; D may be TRBD1 (5 bases). Trimming left V 2 bases short and J 4 bases short, with 16 bases between. Germline V gene lookup returns CDR1 SGDLS and CDR2 YYNGEE. This CDR3 spans 16 amino acids. The DNA for the CDR3 is TGTGCCAGCAGCGTGGAGCCCGGCGGGGCAGGAAACACCATATATTTT. Translating gives CASSVEPGGAGNTIYF.

This clonotype was picked up one time. It is likely a read error, because the conserved phenylalanine at the end of the CDR3 is missing. The rearrangement joins TRBV5-1 to TRBJ2-1; D unresolved. Trimming stripped 2 bases from V and 3 bases from J, with 15 bases between. Looked up from germline, CDR1 is SGHRS and CDR2 is YFSETQ. This CDR3 has 16 residues. For the CDR3, the DNA is TGCGCCAGCAGCTTAATGTGGGATCCCTTCTACAATGAGCAGTTCTCC. It encodes CASSLMWDPFYNEQFS.

This clonotype has a handful of counts. The chain combines TRBV24-1 with TRBJ2-1; no firm D call. CDR1 KGHDR and CDR2 SFDVKD come from the germline V gene. The CDR3 extends over 12 amino acids. V was trimmed by 5 bases and J by 5 bases, leaving 6 bases between them. CDR3 bases: TGTGCCACCAGTGGAGGAAACAATGAGCAGTTCTTC. It is translated as CATSGGNNEQFF.

J is TRBJ2-3 and V is TRBV5-1, with 15 bases identical to TRBD2. Germline V gene data show CDR1 as SGHRS and CDR2 as YFSETQ. Trimming at V came to 3 bases and at J to 5 bases, leaving 13 bases not matched to a gene. The CDR3 sequence is 19 residues long. The CDR3, as DNA: TGCGCCAGCAGCTCCCCGGGACTAGCGGGGGGCATGGTAGGAGATACGCAGTATTTT. The encoded protein is CASSSPGLAGGMVGDTQYF.

This chain links TRBV6-2 or TRBV6-3 with TRBJ2-7, with TRBD1 identical over 8 bases. Germline lookup yields CDR1 MNHEY and CDR2 SVGEGT. V shed 6 bases, J shed 9 bases, and the junction held 22 bases outside the gene matches. This CDR3 has 17 residues. CDR3 sequence reads: CASSRALLGTGNAVQYF. The CDR3 region has the DNA TGTGCCAGCAGCCGCGCGCTTCTCGGGACAGGTAACGCAGTGCAGTACTTC.

This clonotype was observed a handful of times. This chain joins TRBV10-3 and TRBJ1-6; TRBD1 agrees at 9 bases. With V trimmed by 0 bases and J by 8 bases, 5 bases remained unmatched. This CDR3 is 16 amino acids long. Per the germline V gene, CDR1 is ENHRY and CDR2 is SYGVKD. The chain's CDR3 is CAISESYRGPDSPLHF. Here the CDR3 DNA reads TGTGCCATCAGTGAGTCGTACAGGGGGCCTGATTCACCCCTCCACTTT.

This clonotype was detected only a few times. This may stem from a read error, because a much larger clone lies one nucleotide away. J is TRBJ2-1 and V is TRBV19; D uncertain. Germline values: CDR1 LNHDA, CDR2 SQIVND (reference sequence). The CDR3 is 13 amino acids. Trimming pared 3 bases from V and 4 bases from J, leaving 7 bases between. This CDR3 is CASSMDGYNEQFF. For the CDR3, the DNA is TGTGCCAGTAGTATGGACGGATACAATGAGCAGTTCTTC. The full variable domain, completed using reference TRBV19 and TRBJ2-1, is DGGITQSPKYLFRKEGQNVTLSCEQNLNHDAMYWYRQDPGQGLRLIYYSQIVNDFQKGDIAEGYSVSREKKESFPLTVTSAQKNPTAFYLCASSMDGYNEQFFGPGTRLTVL.

This clonotype was recorded a few times. The V call is TRBV28, the J call TRBJ2-7; tentative D call: TRBD2 (7 bases). The length of the CDR3 is 15 residues. Germline lookup yields CDR1 MDHEN and CDR2 SYDVKM. V was clipped by 6 bases and J by 3 bases, with 18 bases between them. Here the CDR3 reads CASRSGGRVSYEQYF. The CDR3 DNA is TGTGCCAGCAGGTCGGGGGGCAGGGTGAGCTACGAGCAGTACTTC.

This clonotype was counted a few times. At one end, the junction sequence differs from germline, possibly due to a read error. The gene calls are TRBV5-1 and TRBJ1-2, with 12 bases lining up with TRBD1. There are 18 residues in the CDR3. Germline V CDR1 and CDR2: SGHRS, YFSETQ. This CDR3 reads CTSSLAGTGGTANYGYTF. In nucleotides, the CDR3 is TGCACCAGCAGCTTGGCCGGGACAGGGGGCACGGCTAACTATGGCTACACCTTC.

This clonotype was seen a handful of times. The genes are TRBV5-5 and TRBJ2-7, with 11 bases identical to TRBD1. The ends lost 0 bases at V and 5 bases at J; junction bases unmatched: 4. The V gene's germline CDR1 is SGHKS and CDR2 YYEKEE (reference sequence). There are 15 residues in the CDR3. CDR3 sequence reads: CASSLVGQGAHEQYF. In nucleotides, the CDR3 is TGTGCCAGCAGCTTGGTTGGACAGGGGGCCCACGAGCAGTACTTC.

V gene TRBV3-1 combines with J gene TRBJ1-1; 10 nucleotides align to TRBD1. The germline V gene has CDR1 LGHDT and CDR2 YNNKEL (reference sequence). Germline trimming cut 3 bases from V and 5 bases from J; bases unmatched to any gene: 6. There are 15 residues in the CDR3. CDR3 protein: CASSHGTGQGTEAFF. The CDR3 DNA reads as TGTGCCAGCAGCCATGGCACGGGACAGGGGACTGAAGCTTTCTTT. The variable domain in full, with the rest retrieved from reference TRBV3-1 and TRBJ1-1, is DTAVSQTPKYLVTQMGNDKSIKCEQNLGHDTMYWYKQDSKKFLKIMFSYNNKELIINETVPNRFSPKSPDKAHLNLHINSLELGDSAVYFCASSHGTGQGTEAFFGQGTRLTVV.

V usage is TRBV19 and J usage is TRBJ2-1; no clear D gene. Germline lookup yields CDR1 LNHDA and CDR2 SQIVND (reference sequence). V lost 0 bases and J 4 bases, leaving 1 base between the germline ends. The CDR3 loop spans 12 amino acids. CDR3: CASSIDYNEQFF. The CDR3 nucleotides read TGTGCCAGTAGTATAGATTACAATGAGCAGTTCTTC.